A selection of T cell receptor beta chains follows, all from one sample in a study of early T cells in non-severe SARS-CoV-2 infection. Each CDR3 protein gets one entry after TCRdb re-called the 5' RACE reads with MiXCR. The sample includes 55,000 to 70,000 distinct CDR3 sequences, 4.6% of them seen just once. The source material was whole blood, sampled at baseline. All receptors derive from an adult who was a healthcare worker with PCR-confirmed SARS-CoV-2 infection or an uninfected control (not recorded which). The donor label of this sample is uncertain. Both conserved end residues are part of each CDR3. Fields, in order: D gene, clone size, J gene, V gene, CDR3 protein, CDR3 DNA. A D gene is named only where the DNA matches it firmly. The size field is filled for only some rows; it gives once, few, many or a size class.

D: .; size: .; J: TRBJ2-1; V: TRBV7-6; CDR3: CASSLKDTLVPGKGGEQFF; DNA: TGTGCCAGCAGCTTAAAGGACACTCTGGTGCCGGGGAAGGGTGGTGAGCAGTTCTTC
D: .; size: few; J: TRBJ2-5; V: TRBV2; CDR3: CASSLWRTQETQYF; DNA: TGTGCCAGCAGTTTGTGGCGGACCCAAGAGACCCAGTACTTC
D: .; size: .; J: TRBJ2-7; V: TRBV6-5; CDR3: CASSYSSNEQYF; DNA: TGTGCCAGCAGTTACTCGAGCAACGAGCAGTACTTC
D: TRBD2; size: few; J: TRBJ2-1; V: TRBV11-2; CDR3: CASSLEAASGGNEQFF; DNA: TGTGCCAGCAGCTTAGAGGCGGCTAGCGGGGGGAATGAGCAGTTCTTC
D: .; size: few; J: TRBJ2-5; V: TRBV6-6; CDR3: CASGWGPGETQYF; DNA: TGTGCCAGCGGGTGGGGGCCTGGGGAGACCCAGTACTTC
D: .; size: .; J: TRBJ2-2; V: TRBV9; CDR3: CASSVHSGYTGELFF; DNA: TGTGCCAGCAGCGTACATAGCGGTTACACCGGGGAGCTGTTTTTT
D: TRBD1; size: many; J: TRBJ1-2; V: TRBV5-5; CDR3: CASSFYVGQANYGYTF; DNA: TGTGCCAGCAGCTTTTACGTCGGACAGGCGAACTATGGCTACACCTTC
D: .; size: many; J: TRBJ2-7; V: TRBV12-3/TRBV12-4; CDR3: CASSQGRAYEQYF; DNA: TGTGCCAGCAGTCAGGGCCGGGCCTACGAGCAGTACTTC
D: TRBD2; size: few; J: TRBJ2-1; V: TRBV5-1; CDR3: CASSPELAGGPNEQFF; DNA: TGCGCCAGCAGCCCCGAACTAGCGGGGGGGCCTAATGAGCAGTTCTTC
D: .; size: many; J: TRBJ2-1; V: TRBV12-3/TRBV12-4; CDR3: CASSFSEQFF; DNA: TGTGCCAGCAGTTTCTCTGAGCAGTTCTTC
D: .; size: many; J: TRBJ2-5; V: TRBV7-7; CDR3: CASSLVNTVEETQYF; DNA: TGTGCTAGCAGCTTAGTAAACACTGTCGAAGAGACCCAGTACTTC
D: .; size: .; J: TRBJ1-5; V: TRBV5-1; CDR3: CASSPTAGSNQPQHF; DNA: TGCGCCAGCAGCCCCACCGCAGGTAGCAATCAGCCCCAGCATTTT
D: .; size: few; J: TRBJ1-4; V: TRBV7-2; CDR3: CASSPRMAGLEEKLFF; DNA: TGTGCCAGCAGCCCCAGGATGGCAGGATTAGAAGAAAAACTGTTTTTT
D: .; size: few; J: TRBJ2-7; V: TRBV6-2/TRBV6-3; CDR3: CASSYSEGNSYEQYF; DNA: TGTGCCAGCAGTTACTCTGAGGGGAACTCCTACGAGCAGTACTTC
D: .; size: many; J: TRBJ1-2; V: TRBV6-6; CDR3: CASSYSIPEYRFRDGYTF; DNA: TGTGCCAGCAGTTACTCCATTCCCGAGTATCGGTTTAGGGATGGCTACACCTTC
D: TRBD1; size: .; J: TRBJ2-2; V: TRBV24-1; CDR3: CATSDPPGQGSTGELFF; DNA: TGTGCCACCAGTGATCCTCCGGGACAGGGTAGCACCGGGGAGCTGTTTTTT
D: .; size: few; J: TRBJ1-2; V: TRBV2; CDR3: CASSAGSSYGYTF; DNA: TGTGCCAGCAGTGCTGGGTCTTCATATGGCTACACCTTC
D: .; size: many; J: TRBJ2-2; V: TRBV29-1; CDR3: CSAGTTEGTGELFF; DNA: TGCAGCGCGGGAACTACCGAGGGAACCGGGGAGCTGTTTTTT
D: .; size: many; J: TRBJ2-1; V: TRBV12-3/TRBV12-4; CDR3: CASSWRITSSYNEQFF; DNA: TGTGCCAGCAGTTGGAGAATCACCAGCTCCTACAATGAGCAGTTCTTC
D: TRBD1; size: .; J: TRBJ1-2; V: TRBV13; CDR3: CASSLPPQGGGYGYTF; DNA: TGTGCCAGCAGCCTCCCTCCCCAGGGGGGCGGCTATGGCTACACCTTC
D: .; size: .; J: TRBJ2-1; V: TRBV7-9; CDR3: CASSLGVEQFF; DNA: TGTGCCAGCAGCTTAGGGGTAGAGCAGTTCTTC
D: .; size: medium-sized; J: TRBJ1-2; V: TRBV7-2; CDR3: CASSLVLSFESVNYGYTF; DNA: TGTGCCAGCAGCTTGGTACTCTCCTTTGAATCTGTTAACTATGGCTACACCTTC
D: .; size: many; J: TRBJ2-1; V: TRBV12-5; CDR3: CASGLDSRNEQFF; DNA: TGTGCTAGTGGTTTGGATAGTAGGAATGAGCAGTTCTTC
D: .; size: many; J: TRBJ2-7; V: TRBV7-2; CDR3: CASSLGVREQYF; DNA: TGTGCCAGCAGCTTAGGAGTGAGAGAGCAGTACTTC
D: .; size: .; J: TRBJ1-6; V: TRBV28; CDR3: CASSGPSRNSPLHF; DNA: TGTGCCAGCAGCGGACCGTCCCGGAATTCACCCCTCCACTTT
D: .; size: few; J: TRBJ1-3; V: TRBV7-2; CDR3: CASSPRRGNTIYF; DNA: TGTGCCAGCAGCCCCAGGCGGGGAAACACCATATATTTT
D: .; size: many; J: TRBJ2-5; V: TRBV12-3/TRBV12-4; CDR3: CASTNGGRGETQYF; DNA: TGTGCCAGCACCAACGGGGGTCGAGGAGAGACCCAGTACTTC
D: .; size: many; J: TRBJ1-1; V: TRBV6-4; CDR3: CASRQGSGGAEAFF; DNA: TGTGCCAGCAGGCAGGGGTCCGGAGGGGCTGAAGCTTTCTTT
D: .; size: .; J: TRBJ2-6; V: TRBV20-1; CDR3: CSARDQGAEGANVLTF; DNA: TGCAGTGCTAGAGATCAAGGGGCCGAAGGGGCCAACGTCCTGACTTTC
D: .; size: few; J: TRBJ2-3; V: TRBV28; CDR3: CASSAKGVVADTQYF; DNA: TGTGCCAGCAGTGCAAAGGGGGTGGTAGCAGATACGCAGTATTTT
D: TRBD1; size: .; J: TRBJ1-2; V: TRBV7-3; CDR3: CASSLSLTGASGYTF; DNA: TGTGCCAGCAGCTTATCCCTAACAGGGGCGTCTGGCTACACCTTC
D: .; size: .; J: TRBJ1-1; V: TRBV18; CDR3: CASSPPIDESEAFF; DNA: TGTGCCAGCTCACCACCAATCGACGAGAGTGAAGCTTTCTTT
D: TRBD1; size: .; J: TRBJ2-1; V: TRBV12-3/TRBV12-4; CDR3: CASRTGTGGRGYNEQFF; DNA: TGTGCCAGCAGAACCGGGACAGGGGGCCGAGGGTACAATGAGCAGTTCTTC
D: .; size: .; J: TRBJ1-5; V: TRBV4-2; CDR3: CASSQETGFNQPQHF; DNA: TGTGCCAGCAGCCAAGAAACAGGGTTCAATCAGCCCCAGCATTTT
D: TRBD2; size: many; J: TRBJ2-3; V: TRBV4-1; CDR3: CASSRGGLATDTQYF; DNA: TGCGCCAGCAGCAGGGGTGGACTAGCAACAGATACGCAGTATTTT
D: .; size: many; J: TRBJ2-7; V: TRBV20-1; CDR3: CSASHTLAGEQYF; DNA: TGCAGTGCTAGCCACACCTTAGCCGGCGAGCAGTACTTC
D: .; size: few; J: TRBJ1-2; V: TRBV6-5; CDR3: CASSLARGYTF; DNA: TGTGCCAGCTCCCTGGCGCGGGGCTACACCTTC